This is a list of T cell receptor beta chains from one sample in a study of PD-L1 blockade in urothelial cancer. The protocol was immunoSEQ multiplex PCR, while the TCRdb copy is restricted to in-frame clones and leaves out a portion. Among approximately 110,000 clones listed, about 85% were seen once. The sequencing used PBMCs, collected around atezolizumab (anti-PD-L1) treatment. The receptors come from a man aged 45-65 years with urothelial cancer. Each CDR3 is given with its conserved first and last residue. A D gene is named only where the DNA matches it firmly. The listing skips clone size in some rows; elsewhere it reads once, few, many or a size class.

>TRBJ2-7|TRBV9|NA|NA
TGTGCCAGCAGCGACCGGGACTCGGGAGAGCAGTACTTC
CASSDRDSGEQYF
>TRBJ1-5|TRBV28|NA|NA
TGTGCCAGCAGTTTGAGGGGAGGGGGCAATCAGCCCCAGCATTTT
CASSLRGGGNQPQHF
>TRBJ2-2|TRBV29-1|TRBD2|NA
TGCAGCGTTGTGCAGCGGGAGCGACCCGGGGAGCTGTTTTTT
CSVVQRERPGELFF
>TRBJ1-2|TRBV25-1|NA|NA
TGTGCCAGCAGTGAAGGTGGGCCAGAGACTAGCCTTAACTATGGCTACACCTTC
CASSEGGPETSLNYGYTF
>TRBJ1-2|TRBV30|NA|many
TGTGCCTGGAAGTCATTGACTAGAAGTAGGGGCACCTTC
CAWKSLTRSRGTF
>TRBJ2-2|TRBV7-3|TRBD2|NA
TGTGCCAGCAGCTTACTAGCGGGAGACACCGGGGAGCTGTTTTTT
CASSLLAGDTGELFF
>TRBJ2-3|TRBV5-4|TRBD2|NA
TGTGCCAGCAGCAGACTAGCGGGAGACTACGATACGCAGTATTTT
CASSRLAGDYDTQYF
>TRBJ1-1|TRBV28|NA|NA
TGTGCCAGCAGTTTAGTGGGAGATGACACTGAAGCTTTCTTT
CASSLVGDDTEAFF
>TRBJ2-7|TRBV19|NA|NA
TGTGCCAGTAGTAGCAACAGGGATAGGAGCGAGCAGTACTTC
CASSSNRDRSEQYF
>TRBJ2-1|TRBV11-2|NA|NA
TGTGCCAGCAGCTCTCAACTAGTTTCCTACAATGAGCAGTTCTTC
CASSSQLVSYNEQFF
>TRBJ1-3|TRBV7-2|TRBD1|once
TGTGCCAGCAGCTTCTCGACAGGGTCTGGAAACACCATATATTTT
CASSFSTGSGNTIYF
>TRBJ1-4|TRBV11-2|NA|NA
TGTGCCAGCAGCGCCCAGACACATGCGGAAAAACTGTTTTTT
CASSAQTHAEKLFF
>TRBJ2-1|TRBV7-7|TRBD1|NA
TGTGCTAGCAGCTTAGCCCGGGACAGCGACAATGAGCAGTTCTTC
CASSLARDSDNEQFF
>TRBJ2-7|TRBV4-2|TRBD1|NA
TGTGCCAGCGGTCCCGGGACAGGTACCTACGAGCAGTACTTC
CASGPGTGTYEQYF
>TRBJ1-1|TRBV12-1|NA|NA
TGTGCCAGCAGCTTTGTACGGGGGGTTCGCACTGAAGCTTTCTTT
CASSFVRGVRTEAFF
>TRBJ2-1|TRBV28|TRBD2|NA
TGTGCCAGCATAGGTGCTAGCGGGGGAACTTACAATGAGCAGTTCTTC
CASIGASGGTYNEQFF
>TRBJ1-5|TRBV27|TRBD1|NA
TGTGCCAGCAGTTTATTCCCCCCGGCTTTGGGGACAGGGGGCCTCTATAGCAATCAGCCCCAGCATTTT
CASSLFPPALGTGGLYSNQPQHF
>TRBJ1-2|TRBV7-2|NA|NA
TGTGCCAGCAGCCCTCACATGGCCCCTAACTATGGCTACACCTTC
CASSPHMAPNYGYTF